This TCR beta chain came from a study of blood T cells in healthy people across ages. Next came a second PCR, run for about 6 to 12 cycles, which used a sample-barcoded 5' primer along with a J-beta primer mix. Through a template-switch adaptor with 12 random nucleotides, each cDNA molecule received a tag. One entry per CDR3 protein, called by TCRdb with MiXCR from the 5' RACE reads. The sample lists more than 1,400,000 distinct CDR3 sequences, roughly 40% occurring once. This clonotype was detected a few times. CDR1 and CDR2 (germline): SEHNR, FQNEAQ (reference sequence). CDR3 length: 18 amino acids. V was cut by 3 bases and J by 4 bases, with 24 bases left in between. Sample donors were healthy Caucasian individuals that came from Russia, aged roughly 6 to 95.

The chain links TRBV7-9 to TRBJ1-1; D not certain. The sequenced sample was blood. The receptor was derived from a woman aged 18 to 35 in good health. CDR3 in DNA: TGTGCCAGCAGCTTTATCTTCCTCCTTGTTGGTCGGGGCACTGAAGCTTTCTTT. Protein sequence: CASSFIFLLVGRGTEAFF.